Below are 20 T cell receptor beta chains sequenced from a single sample in a study of T cell repertoires in cytomegalovirus infection. Their antigens are not known. TCRdb used MiXCR to reprocess the reads, holding one entry per CDR3 protein. The data show hundreds of thousands of distinct CDR3 sequences, more than 30% seen once. The sequenced sample was cultured PBMCs, obtained from culture after CMV antigen stimulation. Every receptor here comes from a human donor in good health (CMV status not recorded). Some clones in this sample may be carry-over from other donors' samples.

In its sample, this clonotype was seen a few times. The genes are TRBV7-9 and TRBJ1-1; D is possibly TRBD1 (5 bases). CDR1 and CDR2 from the germline V gene are SEHNR and FQNEAQ (reference sequence). The CDR3 spans 15 residues. V lost 1 base to trimming and J lost 7 bases, with 16 bases between them. CDR3 region: CASSLVPQGVYEAFF. Here the CDR3 DNA reads TGTGCCAGCAGCTTAGTACCCCAGGGAGTTTATGAAGCTTTCTTT.

Worth noting for this clonotype: At one end the junction does not follow the germline gene, possibly because of a read error. The V call is TRBV18, the J call TRBJ2-1; tentative D call: TRBD2 (7 bases). The CDR3 runs to 14 residues. Per germline, CDR1 KGHSH and CDR2 LQKENI. The CDR3 reads CASSPTRGANQQFF. CDR3 nucleotide sequence: TGTGCCAGCTCACCGACACGGGGGGCCAATCAGCAGTTCTTC.

The rearrangement links TRBV7-2 to TRBJ2-1; 7 bases are a match to TRBD2. J gave up 7 bases and V 1 base, and 13 bases lay outside the gene matches. In germline, CDR1 is SGHTA, CDR2 FQGNSA. The CDR3 spans 17 residues. In nucleotides, the CDR3 is TGTGCCAGCAGCTTAGGTAAGAAGCGGGACCGGGGGAATGAGCAGTTCTTC. Translating it yields CASSLGKKRDRGNEQFF.

The chain recombines TRBV7-9 with TRBJ2-5; 8 bases line up with TRBD2. Germline CDR1 SEHNR, CDR2 FQNEAQ (reference sequence). After removal of 5 bases from V and 5 bases from J, the junction contained 7 bases not matched to a gene. The CDR3 is 14 amino acids. CDR3 sequence: CASSHRLALETQYF. Written as DNA, the CDR3 is TGTGCCAGCAGCCATCGACTAGCGTTGGAGACCCAGTACTTC.

A few counts support this clonotype. This CDR3 reads CASSYGATYTGDTQYF. CDR3 bases: TGTGCCAGCAGTTACGGGGCCACCTACACGGGAGATACGCAGTATTTT. The chain carries TRBV6-2 or TRBV6-3 and TRBJ2-3, with D perhaps TRBD1 (5 bases). V was clipped by 2 bases and J by 5 bases, with 17 bases between them. The CDR3 runs 16 residues. CDR1 is MNHEY and CDR2 is SVGEGT in the germline V gene.

The chain links TRBV11-2 to TRBJ2-1, with 13 bases aligning to TRBD2. V was pared by 1 base and J by 4 bases, with 16 bases of the junction left unmatched. Germline values: CDR1 SGHAT, CDR2 FQNNGV. This CDR3 contains 21 residues. The CDR3 coding sequence is TGTGCCAGCAGCTTAGTAGGCAGTAGTACGACTAGCGGGAGGCCTTACAATGAGCAGTTCTTC. This sequence encodes CASSLVGSSTTSGRPYNEQFF.

The chain combines TRBV7-2 with TRBJ1-1; D remains ambiguous. V shed 8 bases and J shed 1 base, with 14 bases lying between them. The CDR3 has 14 amino acids. Germline lookup yields CDR1 SGHTA and CDR2 FQGNSA. Here the CDR3 reads CASSKDGWNTEAFF. Here the CDR3 DNA reads TGTGCCAGCTCCAAGGACGGATGGAACACTGAAGCTTTCTTT.

This clonotype was picked up many times. The chain recombines TRBV7-3 with TRBJ2-2; D gene unclear. The CDR3 is made up of 16 amino acids. Between the trimmed V and J ends, which lost 5 bases and 1 base, there was a span of 14 bases. Germline CDR1 and CDR2: SGHTA and FQGTGA. CDR3 in DNA: TGTGCCAGCAGCCCAGCAGGTCTAGGGAACACCGGGGAGCTGTTTTTT. Translating it yields CASSPAGLGNTGELFF.

This clonotype was observed a handful of times. The genes are TRBV7-2 and TRBJ2-4; 7 bases match TRBD1. Germline CDR1 SGHTA, CDR2 FQGNSA. The CDR3 has 16 amino acids. V lost 5 bases and J lost 6; bases outside the gene matches: 13. CDR3 protein: CASSPRQGLRGNIQYF. Here the CDR3 DNA reads TGTGCCAGCAGCCCCCGACAGGGCCTACGGGGAAACATTCAGTACTTC.

This clonotype was recorded a few times. V is TRBV27 and J is TRBJ2-1, with 8 bases lining up with TRBD2. J gave up 4 bases and V 9 bases, and 8 bases lay outside the gene matches. The CDR3 is 14 residues long. Germline CDR1 MNHEY, CDR2 SMNVEV (reference sequence). CDR3: CASNSGGGYNEQFF. In DNA form, the CDR3 reads TGTGCCAGTAACAGCGGGGGAGGTTACAATGAGCAGTTCTTC.

This clonotype was detected a few times. This chain connects TRBV4-2 to TRBJ2-3; D possibly matches TRBD1 or TRBD2 (5 bases each). CDR3 length: 15 residues. The germline gives CDR1 LGHNA, CDR2 YNFKEQ. The ends were cut back, 2 bases at V and 5 bases at J, with 14 bases in the middle. The CDR3 DNA reads as TGTGCCAGCAGCCAACTAGGAGGTCAGGGAGATACGCAGTATTTT. Its translation is CASSQLGGQGDTQYF.

V is TRBV6-2 or TRBV6-3 and J is TRBJ2-7; D unresolved. From germline, CDR1 is MNHEY and CDR2 SVGEGT. V lost 5 bases to trimming and J lost 3 bases, with 8 bases between them. The CDR3 consists of 12 residues. The CDR3 loop reads CASSTAGYEQYV. CDR3 nucleotide sequence: TGTGCCAGCAGTACGGCAGGCTACGAGCAGTACGTC.

The chain carries TRBV9 and TRBJ2-5; perhaps TRBD2 as D (5 bases). Between the trimmed V and J ends, which lost 0 bases and 7 bases, there was a span of 13 bases. Germline CDR1 reads SGDLS; CDR2 reads YYNGEE. This CDR3 is built from 14 residues. In DNA, the CDR3 is TGTGCCAGCAGCGTAGAAACAGCAGAGGGGACCCAGTACTTC. It translates to CASSVETAEGTQYF.

This clonotype was observed a handful of times. This chain uses TRBV6-5 with TRBJ1-2; D remains unclear. From germline, CDR1 is MNHEY and CDR2 SVGAGI. This CDR3 has 14 residues. The V and J ends lost 2 bases and 7 bases respectively, with 14 bases between them. The CDR3 region has the DNA TGTGCCAGCAGTTACGGAAATGGGAAGGGTGGCTACACCTTC. This encodes CASSYGNGKGGYTF.

This clonotype was seen repeatedly, ten times or more. The chain combines TRBV7-2 with TRBJ2-3; TRBD2 might be the D (5 bases). The germline V and J ends were trimmed by 3 bases and 5 bases, with 12 bases remaining between them. The germline gives CDR1 SGHTA, CDR2 FQGNSA. The CDR3 extends over 14 amino acids. DNA of the CDR3: TGTGCCAGCAGCTTTCTTGGGCGGGTAGATACGCAGTATTTT. Translation gives CASSFLGRVDTQYF.

This chain connects TRBV6-6 to TRBJ2-5; no reliable D call. Trimming shortened V by 4 bases and J by 5 bases, and 11 bases separated the two germline ends. This CDR3 comprises 13 residues. Germline V CDR1 and CDR2: MNHNY, SVGAGI (reference sequence). The CDR3 region has the DNA TGTGCCAGCAGTTGGAATAGAGGCGAGACCCAGTACTTC. It is translated as CASSWNRGETQYF.

The V gene is TRBV27, the J gene TRBJ2-5; D is unresolved. V lost 0 bases and J lost 5, with 13 bases in between. The CDR3 spans 15 residues. CDR1 is MNHEY and CDR2 is SMNVEV in the germline V gene (reference sequence). This CDR3 is CASSLSSLRVETQYF. The CDR3 DNA reads TGTGCCAGCAGTTTATCGTCGCTCCGTGTCGAGACCCAGTACTTC.

A few counts support this clonotype. This chain's CDR3 is CASSWGLGAETQYF. In DNA, the CDR3 is TGTGCCAGCAGTTGGGGGTTAGGGGCGGAGACCCAGTACTTC. The rearrangement uses TRBV27 and TRBJ2-5; D may match TRBD1 or TRBD2 (5 bases each). Looked up from germline, CDR1 is MNHEY and CDR2 is SMNVEV (reference sequence). V lost 4 bases and J lost 5, with 14 bases in between. CDR3 size: 14 residues.

CDR3 sequence: CASSFQGRYEQYF. CDR3 nucleotide sequence: TGTGCCAGCAGCTTCCAGGGGAGATACGAGCAGTACTTC. The rearrangement links TRBV7-9 to TRBJ2-7; D may be TRBD1 (6 bases). Germline V lookup: CDR1 SEHNR, CDR2 FQNEAQ (reference sequence). Deletions cut 3 bases from V and 4 bases from J, with 10 bases between. The CDR3 runs to 13 residues.

This clonotype was seen a few times. This chain connects TRBV6-6 to TRBJ2-2; TRBD2 matches at 13 bases. The germline CDR1 and CDR2 sequences are MNHNY and SVGAGI (reference sequence). The CDR3 consists of 14 residues. Trimming took 7 bases from V and 6 from J; bases not matched to a gene: 2. This CDR3 is CASIGLAGAGELFF. The CDR3 DNA reads TGTGCCAGCATCGGACTAGCGGGAGCCGGGGAGCTGTTTTTT.